This T cell receptor (beta chain) was found in a study of cytomegalovirus exposure and HLA in healthy donors. The wider study: Out of 300 to 500 genotyped donors, about 84% belonged to the Caucasian-associated ancestry cluster. Broader study findings: Accounts indicate the classifier identified cytomegalovirus status with strong specificity and sensitivity. Associated with cytomegalovirus, according to the listing, were some 150 TCR beta chains. There were a few CMV-associated chains whose specificity for CMV antigens was confirmed in vitro.

The sample holds one count of this clone. Its target is unknown. The PCR ran on 60 Vbeta and 13 Jbeta primers. Some clones are missing from TCRdb's copy, which holds only in-frame ones; the method was immunoSEQ multiplex PCR. Here the sample spans just over 150,000 clones, about 88% being singletons. The specimen sequenced was PBMCs. The clonotype comes from a woman younger than 30 in good health and CMV-seronegative.

CDR3 nucleotide sequence: TGTGCCTGGAGTAGTCTCCAGCGGGGCCGGTACGAGCAGTACTTC. It translates to CAWSSLQRGRYEQYF. V usage is TRBV30 and J usage is TRBJ2-7; 7 positions match TRBD2. Germline lookup yields CDR1 GTSNPN and CDR2 SVGIG (reference sequence). CDR3 length: 15 residues. J gave up 4 bases and V 2 bases, and 11 bases lay outside the gene matches.